The clone carrying this TCR beta chain has at least ten counts. No antigen is known for it. The data derive from a study of T cells in Graves' hyperthyroidism and ophthalmopathy. General study findings and limits: Among clonotypes expanded in thyroid above 0.001, most were also found in blood.

Graves' hyperthyroidism without ophthalmopathy progression within 18 months was termed stable. Diagnosis of hyperthyroidism was new in patients aged 18 to 65, and its duration was under 2 months. Diagnostic assessment was based on clinical symptoms, serum thyroxine and TRAb, thyroid ultrasound and orbital computed tomography. What was amplified from RNA transcripts were TCR beta CDR3 regions. The HTBI set primed first-round TCR CDR3 RT-PCR. From the multiplex PCR reads, TCRdb called clonotypes with MiXCR, one entry per CDR3 protein. Of fewer than 650,000 distinct CDR3 sequences in the sample, 13% to 15% were seen once. Germline CDR1 reads DFQATT; CDR2 reads SNEGSKA (reference sequence). This CDR3 is built from 14 residues. With 0 bases removed from V and 0 bases from J, the gap between germline ends came to 3 bases.

The V gene is TRBV20-1, the J gene TRBJ1-6; unclear D gene. This clonotype was sampled from a woman in her thirties or forties with Graves' hyperthyroidism. Sequenced: blood. CDR3 sequence reads: CSARDSSYNSPLHF. The CDR3 DNA reads TGCAGTGCTAGAGATAGCTCCTATAATTCACCCCTCCACTTT.